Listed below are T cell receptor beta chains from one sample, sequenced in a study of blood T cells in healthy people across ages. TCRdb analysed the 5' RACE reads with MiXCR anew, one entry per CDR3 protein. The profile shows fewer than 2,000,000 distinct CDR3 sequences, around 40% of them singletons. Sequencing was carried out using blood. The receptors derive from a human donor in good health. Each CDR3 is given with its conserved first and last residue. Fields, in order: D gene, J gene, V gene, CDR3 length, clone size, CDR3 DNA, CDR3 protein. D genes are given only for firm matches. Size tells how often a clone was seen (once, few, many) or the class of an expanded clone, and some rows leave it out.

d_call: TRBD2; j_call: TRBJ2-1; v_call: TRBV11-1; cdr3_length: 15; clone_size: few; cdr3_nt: TGTGCCAGCAGGGTTCGGGAGGGCTTATACAATGAGCAGTTCTTC; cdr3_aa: CASRVREGLYNEQFF
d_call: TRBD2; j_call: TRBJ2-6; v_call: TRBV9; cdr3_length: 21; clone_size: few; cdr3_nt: TGTGCCAGCAGCGTAGATATCGAGTTGGGAGGGACTTCTTCTGGGGCCAACGTCCTGACTTTC; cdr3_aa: CASSVDIELGGTSSGANVLTF
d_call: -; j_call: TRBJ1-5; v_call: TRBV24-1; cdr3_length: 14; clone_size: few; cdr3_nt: TGTGCCACCAGTGATTATCGTACGGCCCAGCCCCAGCATTTT; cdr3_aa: CATSDYRTAQPQHF
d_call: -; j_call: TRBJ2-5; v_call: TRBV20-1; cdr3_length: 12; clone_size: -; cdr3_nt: TGCAGTGCCAAGGGGGGGGAAGAGACCCAGTACTTC; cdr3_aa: CSAKGGEETQYF
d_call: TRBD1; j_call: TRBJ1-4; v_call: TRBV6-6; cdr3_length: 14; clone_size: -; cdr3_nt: TGTGCCAGCAGTAGACAGGGGCCGAATGAAAAACTGTTTTTT; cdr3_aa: CASSRQGPNEKLFF
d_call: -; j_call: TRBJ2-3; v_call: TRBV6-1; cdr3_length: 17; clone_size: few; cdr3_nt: TGTGCCAGCAGCCTGGACCGATCCGTACGGGGCACAGATACGCAGTATTTT; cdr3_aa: CASSLDRSVRGTDTQYF
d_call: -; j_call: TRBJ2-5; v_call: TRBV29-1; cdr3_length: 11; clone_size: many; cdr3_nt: TGCAGCGTTGAAATAGGGGAGACCCAGTACTTC; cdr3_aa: CSVEIGETQYF
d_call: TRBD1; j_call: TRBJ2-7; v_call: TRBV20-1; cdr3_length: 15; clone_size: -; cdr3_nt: TGCAGTGCTGGAGGGATACAGGGGGGAACCTACGAGCAGTACTTC; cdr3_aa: CSAGGIQGGTYEQYF
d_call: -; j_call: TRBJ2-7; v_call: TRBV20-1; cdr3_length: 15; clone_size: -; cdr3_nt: TGCAGTGCTAGAGAGATACTAGGACTGGCAAACGAGCAGTACTTC; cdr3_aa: CSAREILGLANEQYF
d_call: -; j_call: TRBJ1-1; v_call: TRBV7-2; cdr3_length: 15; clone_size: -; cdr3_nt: TGTGCCAGCAGTCCTTACCAAATATCGTCCACTGAAGCTTTCTTT; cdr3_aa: CASSPYQISSTEAFF
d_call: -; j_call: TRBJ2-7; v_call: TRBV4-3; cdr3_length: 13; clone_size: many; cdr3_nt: TGCGCCAGCAGCCAAGTCCCTTCCTACGAGCAGTACTTC; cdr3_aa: CASSQVPSYEQYF
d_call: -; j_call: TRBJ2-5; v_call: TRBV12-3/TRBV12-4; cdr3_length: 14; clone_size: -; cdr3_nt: TGTGCCAGCAGTTCATTCACTGTAAGAGAGACCCAGTACTTC; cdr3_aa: CASSSFTVRETQYF
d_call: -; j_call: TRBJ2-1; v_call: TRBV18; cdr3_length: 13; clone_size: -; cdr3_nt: TGTGCCAGCTCAGCCACAGGTGGAGATGAGCAGTTCTTC; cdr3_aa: CASSATGGDEQFF
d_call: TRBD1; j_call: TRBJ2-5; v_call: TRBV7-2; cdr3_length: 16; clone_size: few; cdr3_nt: TGTGCCAGCAGCCAATGGGACAGGGGGCGAGGAGAGACCCAGTACTTC; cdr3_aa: CASSQWDRGRGETQYF
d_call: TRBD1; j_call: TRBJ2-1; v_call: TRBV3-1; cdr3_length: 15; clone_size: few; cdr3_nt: TGTGCCAGCAGCCAAGATATAGGGGGCGGGAATGAGCAGTTCTTC; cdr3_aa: CASSQDIGGGNEQFF
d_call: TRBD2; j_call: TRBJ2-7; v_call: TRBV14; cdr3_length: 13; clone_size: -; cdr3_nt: TGTGCCAGCTTCTCATCGGGGGGCTACGAGCAGTACTTC; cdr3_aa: CASFSSGGYEQYF
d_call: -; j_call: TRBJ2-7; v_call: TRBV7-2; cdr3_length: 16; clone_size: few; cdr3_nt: TGTGCCAGCAGCCGCTGGGACAGCGGGAGCTCCTACGAGCAGTACTTC; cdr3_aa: CASSRWDSGSSYEQYF
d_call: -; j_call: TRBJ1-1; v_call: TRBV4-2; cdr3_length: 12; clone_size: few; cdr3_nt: TGTGCCAGCAGCCAAGGTGGTCCCTTGGCTTTCTTT; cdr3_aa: CASSQGGPLAFF
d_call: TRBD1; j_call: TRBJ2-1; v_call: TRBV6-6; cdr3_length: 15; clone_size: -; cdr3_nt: TGTGCCAGCAGTTACCCCGGGACAGGGAACAATGAGCAGTTCTTC; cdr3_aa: CASSYPGTGNNEQFF
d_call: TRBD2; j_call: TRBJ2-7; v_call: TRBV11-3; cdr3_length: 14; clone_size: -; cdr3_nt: TGTGCCAGCAGCCTCCCTAGCGGGGGGCTGCAGCAGTACTTC; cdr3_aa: CASSLPSGGLQQYF
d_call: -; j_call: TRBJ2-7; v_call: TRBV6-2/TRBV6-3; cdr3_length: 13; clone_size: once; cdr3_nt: TGTGCCAGCAGTCCGCAGGGATGGAACGAGCAGTACTTC; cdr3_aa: CASSPQGWNEQYF
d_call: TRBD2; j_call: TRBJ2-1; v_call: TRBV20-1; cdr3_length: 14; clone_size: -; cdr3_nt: TGCAGTGCTATCTCCGGGAGGGGTGGGAATGAACAGTTCTTC; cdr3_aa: CSAISGRGGNEQFF
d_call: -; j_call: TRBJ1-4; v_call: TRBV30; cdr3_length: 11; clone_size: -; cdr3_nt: TGTGCCTGGAGTACCGGGACCGGTCGGTTTTTT; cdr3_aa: CAWSTGTGRFF
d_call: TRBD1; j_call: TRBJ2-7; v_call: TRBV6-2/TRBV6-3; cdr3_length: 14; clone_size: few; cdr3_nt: TGTGCCAGCACCTTGACAGGGGATGGGGACGAGCAGTACTTC; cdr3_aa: CASTLTGDGDEQYF
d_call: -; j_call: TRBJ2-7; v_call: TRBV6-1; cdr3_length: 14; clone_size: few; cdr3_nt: TGTGCCAGCAGTGTGTTGGGTCCCCGGGGCGAGCAGTACTTC; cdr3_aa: CASSVLGPRGEQYF